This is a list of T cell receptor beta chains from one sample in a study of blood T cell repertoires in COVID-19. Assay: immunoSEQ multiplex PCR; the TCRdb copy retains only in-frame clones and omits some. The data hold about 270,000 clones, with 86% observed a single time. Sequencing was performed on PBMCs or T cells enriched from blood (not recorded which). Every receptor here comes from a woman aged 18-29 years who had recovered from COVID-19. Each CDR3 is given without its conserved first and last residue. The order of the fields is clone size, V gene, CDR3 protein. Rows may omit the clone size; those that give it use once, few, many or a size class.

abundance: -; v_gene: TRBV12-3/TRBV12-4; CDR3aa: ASTRTGPTEAF
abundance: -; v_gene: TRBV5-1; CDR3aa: ASSLTSGITDTQY
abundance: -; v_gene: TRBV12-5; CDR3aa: ASGLVTGTEAF
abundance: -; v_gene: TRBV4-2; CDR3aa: ASSPQGGNLNSGNTIY
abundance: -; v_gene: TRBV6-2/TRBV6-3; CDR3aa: ASSYFSSTEAF
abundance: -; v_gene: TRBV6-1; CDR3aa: ASSEAVSYNQPQH
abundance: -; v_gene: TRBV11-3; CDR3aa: ASSLVSEVPGANVLT
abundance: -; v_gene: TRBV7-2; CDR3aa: ASSLNWYGTSGTEAF
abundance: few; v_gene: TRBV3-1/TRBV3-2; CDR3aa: ASSHAGTENQPQH
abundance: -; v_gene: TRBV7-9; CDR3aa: ASSLGYYEQY
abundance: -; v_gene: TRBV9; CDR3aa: ASSVSLAGVSYNEQF
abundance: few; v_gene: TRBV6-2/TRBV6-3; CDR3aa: ASSQTVNTEAF
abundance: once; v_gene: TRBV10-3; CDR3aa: AISVGQMNTEAF
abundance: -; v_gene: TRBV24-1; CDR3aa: ATGDSRDRTGYNEQF
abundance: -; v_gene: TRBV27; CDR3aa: ASNRQDSTEAF
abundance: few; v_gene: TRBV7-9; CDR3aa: ASSLAIEYPYEQY
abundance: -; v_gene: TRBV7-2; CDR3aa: ASSFMRDRGYYEQY
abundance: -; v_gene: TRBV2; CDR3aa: ASSRRAVSTDTQY
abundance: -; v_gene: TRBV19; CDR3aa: ASSLGGPSTDTQY
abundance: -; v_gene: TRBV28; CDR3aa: ASSLMNTEAF
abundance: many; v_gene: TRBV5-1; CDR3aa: ASTPTGNVGNTIY
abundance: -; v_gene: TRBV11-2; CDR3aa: ASSLANTGELF
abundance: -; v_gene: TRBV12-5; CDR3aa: ASGLETPSTDTQY
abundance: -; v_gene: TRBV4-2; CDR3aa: ASSRDRREETQY
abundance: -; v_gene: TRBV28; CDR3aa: ASSPLGGLLDTQY
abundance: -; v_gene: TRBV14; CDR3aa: ASSQDYMGAGGYT
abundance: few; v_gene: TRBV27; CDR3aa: ASSLFFSDRGINIYEQY
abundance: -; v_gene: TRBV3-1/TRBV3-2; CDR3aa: ASSLDRSQTF
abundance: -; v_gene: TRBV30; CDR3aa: ACWGPNTGELF
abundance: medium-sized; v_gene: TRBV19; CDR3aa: ASSIGLFFEQY
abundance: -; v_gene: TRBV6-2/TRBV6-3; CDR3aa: ASSYPSLSSGGRHTQY
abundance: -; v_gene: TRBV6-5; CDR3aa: ASSWTRSNYNEQF